This TCR beta chain was sequenced in a study of blood T cell repertoires in COVID-19. Per the study methods: Estimates of nucleated cell counts were drawn from the amplification of reference gene primers. Some clones are missing from TCRdb's copy, which holds only in-frame ones; the method was immunoSEQ multiplex PCR. V and J calls and clone size are copied from that table; D and trimming were computed from the DNA. Of about 150,000 clones in the sample, around 82% were seen once. Germline V gene lookup returns CDR1 SNHLY and CDR2 FYNNEI. The germline V and J ends were trimmed by 1 base and 0 bases, with 7 bases remaining between them. The CDR3 has 16 amino acids.

The sequence was collected from a man aged 60 to 75 with COVID-19, enrolled during active disease. Input material: peripheral blood. V is TRBV2 and J is TRBJ1-6; D is uncertain. The CDR3 loop is CASSEEVYSYNSPLHF. DNA for the CDR3: TGTGCCAGCAGTGAAGAAGTCTACTCCTATAATTCACCCCTCCACTTT.